A single sample gave rise to the 26 T cell receptor beta chains below, sequenced in a study of T cell responses to AZD1222 COVID-19 vaccine. The repertoire was sequenced with immunoSEQ multiplex PCR; TCRdb's copy has only in-frame clones and lacks some. The profile covers 150,000 or so clones, with around nine tenths appearing a single time and 1.8% taken by the ten largest. This sample comprised peripheral blood, obtained on day 0 of AZD1222 vaccination. The receptors stem from an adult in good health.

The chain uses TRBV7-9 and TRBJ1-1, with 8 bases identical to TRBD1. The CDR3 has 15 amino acids. Germline assignment: CDR1 SEHNR and CDR2 FQNEAQ (reference sequence). V lost 4 bases to trimming and J lost 4 bases; unmatched junction nucleotides: 8. Here the CDR3 reads CASSSEQGGSTEAFF. The CDR3 DNA follows: TGTGCCAGCAGCTCAGAACAGGGGGGGTCCACTGAAGCTTTCTTT.

The chain's CDR3 is CASSLTDDRGYTF. The CDR3, as DNA: TGTGCCAGCAGCTTAACGGATGATAGGGGCTACACCTTC. V gene TRBV7-2 combines with J gene TRBJ1-2; D is uncertain. The germline V and J ends were trimmed by 2 bases and 8 bases, with 12 bases remaining between them. The germline V gene has CDR1 SGHTA and CDR2 FQGNSA. The CDR3 length is 13 residues. Using reference TRBV7-2 and TRBJ1-2 for the parts outside the CDR3, the full variable domain is GAGVSQSPSNKVTEKGKDVELRCDPISGHTALYWYRQSLGQGLEFLIYFQGNSAPDKSGLPSDRFSAERTGGSVSTLTIQRTQQEDSAVYLCASSLTDDRGYTFGSGTRLTVV.

This chain connects TRBV6-2 or TRBV6-3 to TRBJ2-1; TRBD1 might be the D (5 bases). V was clipped by 2 bases and J by 6 bases, with 14 bases between them. In germline, CDR1 is MNHEY, CDR2 SVGEGT. The CDR3 loop spans 15 amino acids. As DNA, the CDR3 is TGTGCCAGCAGTTACGGGCAGGGCCCCGTCAATGAGCAGTTCTTC. It translates to CASSYGQGPVNEQFF.

The V gene is TRBV19, the J gene TRBJ2-2, with 12 bases fitting TRBD1. The V segment lost 11 bases and the J segment 6 bases; nucleotides outside the gene matches: 7. CDR1 is LNHDA and CDR2 is SQIVND in the germline V gene (reference sequence). The CDR3 is 14 amino acids. The chain's CDR3 is CASKGTGGPGELFF. In DNA, the CDR3 is TGTGCCTCTAAGGGGACAGGGGGCCCCGGGGAGCTGTTTTTT.

The chain has TRBV6-2 or TRBV6-3 and TRBJ2-1; D not certain. The V gene lost 6 bases and the J gene lost 10 bases, with 10 bases spanning the gap. CDR3 size: 11 residues. Germline CDR1 MNHEY, CDR2 SVGEGT. CDR3 in amino acids: CASSRAKEQFF. As DNA, the CDR3 is TGTGCCAGCAGCCGAGCTAAAGAGCAGTTCTTC.

The chain recombines TRBV7-2 with TRBJ2-4; D tentatively reads TRBD1 or TRBD2 (5 bases each). Between the trimmed V and J ends, which lost 2 bases and 1 base, there was a span of 12 bases. Germline values: CDR1 SGHTA, CDR2 FQGNSA. The CDR3 runs 16 residues. CDR3 amino acids: CASSLLGVGAKNIQYF. The CDR3 nucleotides are TGTGCCAGCAGCTTATTGGGGGTCGGGGCCAAAAACATTCAGTACTTC. The variable domain in full, with the rest retrieved from reference TRBV7-2 and TRBJ2-4, is GAGVSQSPSNKVTEKGKDVELRCDPISGHTALYWYRQSLGQGLEFLIYFQGNSAPDKSGLPSDRFSAERTGGSVSTLTIQRTQQEDSAVYLCASSLLGVGAKNIQYFGAGTRLSVL.

The V and J genes are TRBV5-1 and TRBJ1-1, with D maybe TRBD1 (5 bases). Trimming removed 4 bases from V and 1 base from J, with 11 bases in between. The CDR3 length is 14 residues. Germline V lookup: CDR1 SGHRS, CDR2 YFSETQ. The CDR3 bases are TGCGCCAGCAGCCCGAATGGGGGGAACACTGAAGCTTTCTTT. This sequence encodes CASSPNGGNTEAFF.

The V call is TRBV28, the J call TRBJ1-4, with 9 bases fitting TRBD1. Germline CDR1 reads MDHEN; CDR2 reads SYDVKM. The V and J ends lost 3 bases and 1 base, in that order; junction bases with no gene match: 12. CDR3 size: 19 residues. CDR3: CASSFPPGQGGRTNEKLFF. CDR3 sequence (DNA): TGTGCCAGCAGTTTCCCGCCGGGACAGGGAGGTCGAACTAATGAAAAACTGTTTTTT.

The chain has TRBV7-8 and TRBJ1-5, with D unclear. CDR1 and CDR2 from the germline V gene are SGHVS and FQNEAQ. The CDR3 is 15 amino acids. The V and J ends lost 1 base and 4 bases respectively, with 11 bases between them. The CDR3 region is CASSLEEQPNQPQHF. The CDR3, as DNA: TGTGCCAGCAGCTTAGAAGAGCAACCTAATCAGCCCCAGCATTTT. The whole variable domain, filled in from reference TRBV7-8 and TRBJ1-5, reads GAGVSQSPRYKVAKRGQDVALRCDPISGHVSLFWYQQALGQGPEFLTYFQNEAQLDKSGLPSDRFFAERPEGSVSTLKIQRTQQEDSAVYLCASSLEEQPNQPQHFGDGTRLSIL.

The gene calls are TRBV5-1 and TRBJ2-5; possibly TRBD2 for D (6 bases). V lost 0 bases, J lost 2 bases, and 11 bases lay in between. CDR3 length: 15 residues. Germline V lookup: CDR1 SGHRS, CDR2 YFSETQ. The CDR3 region has the DNA TGCGCCAGCAGCTTGGATTCCGGGAGACAAGAGACCCAGTACTTC. It encodes CASSLDSGRQETQYF.

The chain links TRBV18 to TRBJ1-2; D is undetermined. The length of the CDR3 is 15 residues. Germline V gene lookup returns CDR1 KGHSH and CDR2 LQKENI. V lost 2 bases and J lost 5, with 15 bases in between. The CDR3 region has the DNA TGTGCCAGCTCACCAAATCGGCAGCCCGCTTATGGCTACACCTTC. Protein: CASSPNRQPAYGYTF.

J is TRBJ2-2 and V is TRBV6-5; D not certain. The CDR3 sequence is 14 residues long. CDR1 and CDR2 from the germline V gene are MNHEY and SVGAGI. The ends were cut back, 8 bases at V and 2 bases at J, with 12 bases in the middle. DNA for the CDR3: TGTGCCAGCTGGGGAACCTTAAACACCGGGGAGCTGTTTTTT. It translates to CASWGTLNTGELFF.

This chain uses TRBV6-1 with TRBJ1-5; no clear D. The V end lost 1 base, the J end lost 7 bases, and 11 bases lay between the germline ends. The CDR3 extends over 14 amino acids. From germline, CDR1 is MNHNS and CDR2 SASEGT. CDR3 amino acids: CASSEEGLRQPQHF. Here the CDR3 DNA reads TGTGCCAGCAGTGAAGAGGGTCTTAGACAGCCCCAGCATTTT.

The chain employs TRBV24-1 and TRBJ2-3; no clear D gene. The CDR3 spans 13 residues. V was trimmed by 6 bases and J by 3 bases, leaving 9 bases between them. Looked up from germline, CDR1 is KGHDR and CDR2 is SFDVKD. CDR3 nucleotide sequence: TGTGCCACCAGTCGGGCAGGAACAGATACGCAGTATTTT. Its protein product is CATSRAGTDTQYF.

The V call is TRBV4-2, the J call TRBJ1-5, with D unresolved. V lost 1 base and J lost 0, with 13 bases in between. This CDR3 has 17 residues. Germline values: CDR1 LGHNA, CDR2 YNFKEQ. CDR3 sequence: CASSQVPGPYSNQPQHF. The CDR3 nucleotides read TGTGCCAGCAGCCAAGTCCCTGGACCGTATAGCAATCAGCCCCAGCATTTT.

The chain recombines TRBV9 with TRBJ1-5; perhaps TRBD1 as D (5 bases). Germline CDR1 and CDR2: SGDLS and YYNGEE. The CDR3 has 13 amino acids. V lost 5 bases and J 1 base, leaving 7 bases between the germline ends. Here the CDR3 DNA reads TGTGCCAGCAGTGGGGACAGCAATCAGCCCCAGCATTTT. Translating it yields CASSGDSNQPQHF.

This chain joins TRBV4-1 and TRBJ2-1, with TRBD2 identical over 12 bases. Germline values: CDR1 MGHRA, CDR2 YSYEKL. The CDR3 is 16 residues long. After removal of 4 bases from V and 7 bases from J, the junction contained 8 bases not matched to a gene. The DNA for the CDR3 is TGCGCCAGCAGCCTACAAACTGGACTAGCGGGGAATGAGCAGTTCTTC. Translated: CASSLQTGLAGNEQFF.

V usage is TRBV2 and J usage is TRBJ1-2; unclear D gene. CDR3 length: 13 residues. From germline, CDR1 is SNHLY and CDR2 FYNNEI. V lost 6 bases to trimming and J lost 1 base, with 9 bases between them. The CDR3: CASRVQINYGYTF. Written as DNA, the CDR3 is TGTGCCAGCAGGGTACAGATTAACTATGGCTACACCTTC. The full variable domain, its missing parts supplied by reference TRBV2 and TRBJ1-2, is EPEVTQTPSHQVTQMGQEVILRCVPISNHLYFYWYRQILGQKVEFLVSFYNNEISEKSEIFDDQFSVERPDGSNFTLKIRSTKLEDSAMYFCASRVQINYGYTFGSGTRLTVV.

The chain recombines TRBV15 with TRBJ1-2, with D hard to call. Trimming removed 4 bases from V and 7 bases from J, with 7 bases in between. This CDR3 has 11 residues. Germline V CDR1 and CDR2: LNHNV, YYDKDF (reference sequence). CDR3 protein: CATSNRSGYTF. CDR3 nucleotide sequence: TGTGCCACCAGCAACCGTTCTGGCTACACCTTC.

The CDR3 here is CASSGARIGGFNQPQHF. The CDR3 region has the DNA TGTGCCAGCAGTGGGGCCCGGATTGGGGGCTTCAATCAGCCCCAGCATTTT. This sequence joins TRBV28 and TRBJ1-5, with D maybe TRBD1 (6 bases). Trimming cost V 5 bases and J 3 bases, with 20 bases left between them. Germline loops: CDR1 MDHEN, CDR2 SYDVKM. This CDR3 comprises 17 residues.

The chain links TRBV19 to TRBJ2-6, with a tentative D call TRBD2 (5 bases). Deletions cut 2 bases from V and 2 bases from J, with 19 bases between. CDR1 is LNHDA and CDR2 is SQIVND in the germline V gene (reference sequence). This CDR3 comprises 19 residues. CDR3 loop: CASSILRRTGFTGANVLTF. In nucleotides, the CDR3 is TGTGCCAGTAGTATACTGCGTCGGACTGGATTTACTGGGGCCAACGTCCTGACTTTC.

V gene TRBV28 combines with J gene TRBJ2-7; 7 bases match TRBD2. The CDR3 spans 15 residues. The germline gives CDR1 MDHEN, CDR2 SYDVKM. V was pared by 4 bases and J by 5 bases, with 11 bases of the junction left unmatched. Written as DNA, the CDR3 is TGTGCCAGCAGTTCGCGATACCACCTAGCGGACGAGCAGTACTTC. The encoded protein is CASSSRYHLADEQYF.

The genes are TRBV19 and TRBJ1-6; TRBD1 is a possible D gene (5 bases). In germline, CDR1 is LNHDA, CDR2 SQIVND (reference sequence). CDR3 length: 18 residues. With 5 bases removed from V and 9 bases from J, the gap between germline ends came to 26 bases. DNA for the CDR3: TGTGCCAGTAGTCCTCACGTCGCGTGGGGCAAGCCGGGTTCACCCCTCCACTTT. Protein sequence: CASSPHVAWGKPGSPLHF.

The rearrangement links TRBV29-1 to TRBJ1-1, with D hard to call. The CDR3 sequence is 16 residues long. Trimming took 0 bases from V and 4 from J, leaving 18 bases between them. The germline V gene encodes CDR1 SQVTM and CDR2 ANQGSEA. CDR3 nucleotides: TGCAGCGTTGAAGATCGCCCCCCAGGAGGTACCACTGAAGCTTTCTTT. It is translated as CSVEDRPPGGTTEAFF.

The chain has TRBV9 and TRBJ2-3, with 11 bases that match TRBD2. The V gene end was trimmed by 0 bases and the J gene end by 5 bases; junction bases not matched to a gene: 5. The CDR3 contains 16 residues. Per the germline V gene, CDR1 is SGDLS and CDR2 is YYNGEE. CDR3 sequence reads: CASSVGGGTSGDTQYF. For the CDR3, the DNA is TGTGCCAGCAGCGTAGGTGGAGGGACTAGCGGAGATACGCAGTATTTT.

This chain uses TRBV2 with TRBJ1-5; TRBD1 might be the D (5 bases). The CDR3 has 15 amino acids. Germline CDR1 reads SNHLY; CDR2 reads FYNNEI. V gave up 6 bases and J gave up 4 bases, with 16 bases separating them. The CDR3 DNA reads as TGTGCCAGCAGGGCGGACACCTCTACTAATCAGCCCCAGCATTTT. Translated: CASRADTSTNQPQHF.